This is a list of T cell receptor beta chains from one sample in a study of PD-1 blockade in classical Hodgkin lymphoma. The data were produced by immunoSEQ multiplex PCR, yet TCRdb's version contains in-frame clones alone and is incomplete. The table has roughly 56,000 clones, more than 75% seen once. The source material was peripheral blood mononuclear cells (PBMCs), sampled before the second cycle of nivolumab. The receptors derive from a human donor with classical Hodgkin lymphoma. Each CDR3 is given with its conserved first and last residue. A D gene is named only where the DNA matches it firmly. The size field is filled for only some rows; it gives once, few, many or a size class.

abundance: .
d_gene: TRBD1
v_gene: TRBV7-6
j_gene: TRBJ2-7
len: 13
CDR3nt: TGTGCCAGCAGCCTGGGACAGAGCGGTCAGCAGTACTTC
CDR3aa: CASSLGQSGQQYF

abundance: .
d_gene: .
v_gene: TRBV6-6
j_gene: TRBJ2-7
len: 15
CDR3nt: TGTGCCAGCAGTAACTACCTACCGGTTGCCTACGAGCAGTACTTC
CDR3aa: CASSNYLPVAYEQYF

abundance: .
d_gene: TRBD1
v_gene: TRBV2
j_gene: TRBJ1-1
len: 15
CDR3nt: TGTGCCAGCAGAGATGGGACAGCATTGAACACTGAAGCTTTCTTT
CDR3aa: CASRDGTALNTEAFF

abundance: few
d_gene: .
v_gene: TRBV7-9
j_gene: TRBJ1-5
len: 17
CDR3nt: TGTGCCAGCAGCCCAGGGGCCGTTTTCCATTCTGATCAGCCCCAGCATTTT
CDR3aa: CASSPGAVFHSDQPQHF

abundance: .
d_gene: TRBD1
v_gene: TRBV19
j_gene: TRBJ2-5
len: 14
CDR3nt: TGTGCCAGCTCATGGGACAGGGCTGAGAAGACCCAGTACTTC
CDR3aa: CASSWDRAEKTQYF

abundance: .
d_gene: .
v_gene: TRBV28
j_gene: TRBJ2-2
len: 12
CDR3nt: TGTGCCAGCCAGAAGGCCGCCGGGGAGCTGTTTTTT
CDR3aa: CASQKAAGELFF

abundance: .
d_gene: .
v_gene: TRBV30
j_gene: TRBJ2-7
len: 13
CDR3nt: TGTGCCTGGAGGCCTCGGGGTGGTTTCGAGCAGTACTTC
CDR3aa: CAWRPRGGFEQYF

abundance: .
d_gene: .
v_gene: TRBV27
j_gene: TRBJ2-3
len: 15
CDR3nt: TGTGCCAGCAGTTTATTGGACAGTAGTTTGGATACGCAGTATTTT
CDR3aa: CASSLLDSSLDTQYF

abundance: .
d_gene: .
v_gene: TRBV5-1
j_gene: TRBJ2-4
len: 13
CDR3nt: TGCGCCAGCAGCTTCCCGGGGGATGGCATTCAGTACTTC
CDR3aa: CASSFPGDGIQYF

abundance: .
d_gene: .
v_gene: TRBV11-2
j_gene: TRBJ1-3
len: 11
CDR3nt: TGTGCCTCCCAGGGAGGAAACACCATATATTTT
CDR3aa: CASQGGNTIYF

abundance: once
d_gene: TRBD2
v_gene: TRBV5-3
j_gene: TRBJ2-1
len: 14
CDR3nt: TGTGCCAGAAGGGCGGGACTAGCCTACAATGAGCAGTTCTTC
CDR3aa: CARRAGLAYNEQFF

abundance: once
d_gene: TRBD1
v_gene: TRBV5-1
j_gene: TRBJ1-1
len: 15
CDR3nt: TGCGCCAGCAGCAGAACGGACAGGGGGAACACTGAAGCTTTCTTT
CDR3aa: CASSRTDRGNTEAFF

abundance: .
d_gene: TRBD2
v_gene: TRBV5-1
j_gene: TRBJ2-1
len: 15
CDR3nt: TGCGCCAGCAGCATTACTAGCGGGGGTTTGGGTGAGCAGTTCTTC
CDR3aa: CASSITSGGLGEQFF

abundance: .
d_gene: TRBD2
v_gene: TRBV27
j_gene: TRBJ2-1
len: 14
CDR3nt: TGTGCCAGCAGTTACCCGGGGGGGCGGAATGAGCAGTTCTTC
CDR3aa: CASSYPGGRNEQFF

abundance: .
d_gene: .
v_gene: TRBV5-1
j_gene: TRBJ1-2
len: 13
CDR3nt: TGCGCCAGCAGCTTGGCCGGATACTATGGCTACACCTTC
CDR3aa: CASSLAGYYGYTF

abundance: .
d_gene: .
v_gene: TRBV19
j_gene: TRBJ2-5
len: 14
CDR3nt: TGTGCCAGTAGTATCGACTGGGCGCGAGAGACCCAGTACTTC
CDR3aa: CASSIDWARETQYF

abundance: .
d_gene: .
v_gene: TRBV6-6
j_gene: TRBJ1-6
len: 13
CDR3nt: TGTGCCAGCATACGCGGCTTGGATTCACCCCTCCACTTT
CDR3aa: CASIRGLDSPLHF

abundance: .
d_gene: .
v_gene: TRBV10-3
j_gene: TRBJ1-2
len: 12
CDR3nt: TGTGCCATCAAGGAGGGCAACTATGGCTACACCTTC
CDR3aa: CAIKEGNYGYTF

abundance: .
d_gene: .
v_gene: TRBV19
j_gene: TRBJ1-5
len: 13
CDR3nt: TGTGCCAGTAGGACCTTTTTGGGTCAGCCCCAGCATTTT
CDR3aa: CASRTFLGQPQHF

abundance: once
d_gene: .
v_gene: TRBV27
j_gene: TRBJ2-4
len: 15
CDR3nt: TGTGCCAGCAGCTCCCTGAGGACGGCGATGAACATTCAGTACTTC
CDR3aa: CASSSLRTAMNIQYF

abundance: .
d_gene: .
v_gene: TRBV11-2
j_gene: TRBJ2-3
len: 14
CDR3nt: TGTGCCAGCACCAGGAGTGCTAGCACAGATACGCAGTATTTT
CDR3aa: CASTRSASTDTQYF

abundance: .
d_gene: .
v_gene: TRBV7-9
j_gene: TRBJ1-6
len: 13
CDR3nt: TGTGCCAGCAGCTTAGAGCATAATTCACCCCTCCACTTT
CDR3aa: CASSLEHNSPLHF